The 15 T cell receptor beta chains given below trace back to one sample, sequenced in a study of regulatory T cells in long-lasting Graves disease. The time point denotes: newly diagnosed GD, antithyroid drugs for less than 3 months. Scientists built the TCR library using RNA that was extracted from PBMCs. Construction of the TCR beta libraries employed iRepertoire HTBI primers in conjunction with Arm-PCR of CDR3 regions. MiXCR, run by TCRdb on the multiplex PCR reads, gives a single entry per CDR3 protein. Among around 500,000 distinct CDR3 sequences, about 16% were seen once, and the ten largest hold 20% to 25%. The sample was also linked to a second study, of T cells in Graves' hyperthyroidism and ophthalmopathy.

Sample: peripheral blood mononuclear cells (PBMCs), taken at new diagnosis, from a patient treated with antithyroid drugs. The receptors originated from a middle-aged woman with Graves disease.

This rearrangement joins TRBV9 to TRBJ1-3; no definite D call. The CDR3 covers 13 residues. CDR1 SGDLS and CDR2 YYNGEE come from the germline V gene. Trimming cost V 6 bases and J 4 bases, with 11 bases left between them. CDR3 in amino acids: CASKGFGGNTIYF. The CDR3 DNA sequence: TGTGCCAGCAAGGGCTTTGGAGGAAACACCATATATTTT.

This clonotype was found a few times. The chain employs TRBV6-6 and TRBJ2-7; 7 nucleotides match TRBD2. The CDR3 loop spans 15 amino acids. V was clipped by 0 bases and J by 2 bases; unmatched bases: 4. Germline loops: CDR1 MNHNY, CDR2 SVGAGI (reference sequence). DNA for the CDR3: TGTGCCAGCAGTTACTCGGGGGGGAAAACCTACGAGCAGTACTTC. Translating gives CASSYSGGKTYEQYF.

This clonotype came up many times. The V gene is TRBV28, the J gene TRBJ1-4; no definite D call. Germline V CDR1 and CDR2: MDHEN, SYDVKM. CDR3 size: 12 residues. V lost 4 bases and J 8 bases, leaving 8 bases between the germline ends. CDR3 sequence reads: CASSSLEEKLFF. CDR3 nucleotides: TGTGCCAGCAGTTCTCTCGAGGAAAAACTGTTTTTT.

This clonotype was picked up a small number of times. The CDR3 loop reads CASSYLTRTEAFF. Here the CDR3 DNA reads TGTGCCAGCAGTTACCTTACCCGGACTGAAGCTTTCTTT. This chain links TRBV6-5 with TRBJ1-1; D gene unclear. V gave up 2 bases and J gave up 5 bases, with 9 bases separating them. Germline V CDR1 and CDR2: MNHEY, SVGAGI. There are 13 residues in the CDR3.

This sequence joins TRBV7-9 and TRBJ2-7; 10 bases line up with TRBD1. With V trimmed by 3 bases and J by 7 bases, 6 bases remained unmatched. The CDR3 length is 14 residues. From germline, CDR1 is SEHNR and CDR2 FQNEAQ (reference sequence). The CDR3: CASSLWDRGGEQYF. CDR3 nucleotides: TGTGCCAGCAGCTTGTGGGACAGGGGTGGTGAGCAGTACTTC. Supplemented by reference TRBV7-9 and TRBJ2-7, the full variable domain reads DTGVSQNPRHKITKRGQNVTFRCDPISEHNRLYWYRQTLGQGPEFLTYFQNEAQLEKSRLLSDRFSAERPKGSFSTLEIQRTEQGDSAMYLCASSLWDRGGEQYFGPGTRLTVT.

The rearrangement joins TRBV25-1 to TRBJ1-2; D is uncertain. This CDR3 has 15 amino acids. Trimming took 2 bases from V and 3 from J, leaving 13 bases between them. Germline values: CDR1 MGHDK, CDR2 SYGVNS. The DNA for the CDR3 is TGTGCCAGCAGTGAAGGCCCACCCGTGGACTATGGCTACACCTTC. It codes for CASSEGPPVDYGYTF.

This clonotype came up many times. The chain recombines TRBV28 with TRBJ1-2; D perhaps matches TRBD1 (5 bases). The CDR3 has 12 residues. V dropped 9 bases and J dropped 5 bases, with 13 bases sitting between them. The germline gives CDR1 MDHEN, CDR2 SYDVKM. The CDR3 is CARKGTEYGYTF. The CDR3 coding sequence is TGTGCCAGAAAGGGGACGGAGTATGGCTACACCTTC.

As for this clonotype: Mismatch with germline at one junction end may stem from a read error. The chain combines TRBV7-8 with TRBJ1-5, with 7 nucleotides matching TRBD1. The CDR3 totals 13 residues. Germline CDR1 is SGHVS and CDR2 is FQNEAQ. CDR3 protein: CASSLDRAQPQHF. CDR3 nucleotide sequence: TGTGCCAGCAGTTTAGACAGGGCTCAGCCCCAGCATTTT.

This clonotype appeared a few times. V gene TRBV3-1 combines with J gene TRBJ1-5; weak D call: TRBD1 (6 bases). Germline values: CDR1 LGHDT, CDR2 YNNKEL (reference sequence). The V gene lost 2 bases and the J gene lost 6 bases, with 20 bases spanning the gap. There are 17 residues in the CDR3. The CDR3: CASSQKTGIQGSQPQHF. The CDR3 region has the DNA TGTGCCAGCAGCCAAAAAACAGGGATTCAGGGTAGTCAGCCCCAGCATTTT.

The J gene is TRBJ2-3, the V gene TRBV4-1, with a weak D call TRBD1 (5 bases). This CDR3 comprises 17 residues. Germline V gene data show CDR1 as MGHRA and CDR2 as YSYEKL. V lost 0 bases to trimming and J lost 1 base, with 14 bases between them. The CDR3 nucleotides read TGCGCCAGCAGCCAAGATCCCCCTGTGGGGCGCACAGATACGCAGTATTTT. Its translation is CASSQDPPVGRTDTQYF.

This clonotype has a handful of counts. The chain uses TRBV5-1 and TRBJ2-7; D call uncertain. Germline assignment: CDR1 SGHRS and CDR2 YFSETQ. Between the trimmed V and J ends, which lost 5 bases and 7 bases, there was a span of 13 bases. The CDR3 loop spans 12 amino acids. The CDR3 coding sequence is TGCGCCAGCAGAGCGTCCCACGGGGAGCAGTACTTC. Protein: CASRASHGEQYF.

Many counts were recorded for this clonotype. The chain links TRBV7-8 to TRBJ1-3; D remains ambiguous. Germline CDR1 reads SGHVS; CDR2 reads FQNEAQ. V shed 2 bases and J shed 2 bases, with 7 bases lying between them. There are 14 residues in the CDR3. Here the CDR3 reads CASSLSETGNTIYF. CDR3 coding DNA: TGTGCCAGCAGCTTAAGCGAAACTGGAAACACCATATATTTT.

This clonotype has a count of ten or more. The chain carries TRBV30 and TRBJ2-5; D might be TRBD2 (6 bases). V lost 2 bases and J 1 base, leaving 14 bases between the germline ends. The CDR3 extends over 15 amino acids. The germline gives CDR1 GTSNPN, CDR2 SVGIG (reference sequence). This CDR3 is CAWSYRGEVQETQYF. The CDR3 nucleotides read TGTGCCTGGAGTTACCGCGGGGAGGTCCAAGAGACCCAGTACTTC.

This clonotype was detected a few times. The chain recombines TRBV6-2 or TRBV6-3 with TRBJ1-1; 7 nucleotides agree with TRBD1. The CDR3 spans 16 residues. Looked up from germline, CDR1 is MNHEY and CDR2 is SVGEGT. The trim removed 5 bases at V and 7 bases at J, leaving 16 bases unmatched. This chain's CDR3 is CASSRPYKTGDFEAFF. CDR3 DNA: TGTGCCAGCAGTAGACCATATAAAACAGGGGACTTTGAAGCTTTCTTT.

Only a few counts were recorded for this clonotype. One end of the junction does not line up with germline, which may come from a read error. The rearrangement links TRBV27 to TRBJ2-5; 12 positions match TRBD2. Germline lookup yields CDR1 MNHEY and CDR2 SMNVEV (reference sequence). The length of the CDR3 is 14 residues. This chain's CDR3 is CASTPGTSGGRMDF. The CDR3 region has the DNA TGTGCCAGCACCCCGGGAACTAGCGGGGGGCGGATGGACTTC.